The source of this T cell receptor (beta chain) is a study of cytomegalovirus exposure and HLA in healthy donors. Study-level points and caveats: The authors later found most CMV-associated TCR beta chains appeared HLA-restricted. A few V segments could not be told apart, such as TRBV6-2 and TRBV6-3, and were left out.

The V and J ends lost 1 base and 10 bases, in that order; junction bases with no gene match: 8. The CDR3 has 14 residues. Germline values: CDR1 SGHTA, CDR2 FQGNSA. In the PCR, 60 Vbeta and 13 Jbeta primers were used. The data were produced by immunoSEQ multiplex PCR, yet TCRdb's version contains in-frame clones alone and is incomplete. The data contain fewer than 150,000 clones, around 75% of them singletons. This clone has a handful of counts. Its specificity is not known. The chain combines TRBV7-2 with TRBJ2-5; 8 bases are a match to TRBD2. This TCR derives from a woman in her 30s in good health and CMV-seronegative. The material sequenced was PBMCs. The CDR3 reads CASSLDGGRKGQYF. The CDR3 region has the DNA TGTGCCAGCAGCTTAGATGGCGGGAGGAAGGGCCAGTACTTC.